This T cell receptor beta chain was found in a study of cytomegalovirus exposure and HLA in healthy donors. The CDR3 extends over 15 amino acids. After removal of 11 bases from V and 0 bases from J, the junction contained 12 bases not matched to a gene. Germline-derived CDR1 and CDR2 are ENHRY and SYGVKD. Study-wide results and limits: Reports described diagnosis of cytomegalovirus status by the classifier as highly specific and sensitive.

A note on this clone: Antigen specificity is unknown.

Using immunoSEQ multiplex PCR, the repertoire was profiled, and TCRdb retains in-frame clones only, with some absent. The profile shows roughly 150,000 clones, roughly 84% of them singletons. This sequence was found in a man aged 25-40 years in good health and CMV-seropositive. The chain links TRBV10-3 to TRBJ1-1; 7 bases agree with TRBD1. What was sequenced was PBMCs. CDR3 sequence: CAVTPGQTLNTEAFF. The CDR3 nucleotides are TGTGCCGTCACCCCGGGACAGACGCTGAACACTGAAGCTTTCTTT.